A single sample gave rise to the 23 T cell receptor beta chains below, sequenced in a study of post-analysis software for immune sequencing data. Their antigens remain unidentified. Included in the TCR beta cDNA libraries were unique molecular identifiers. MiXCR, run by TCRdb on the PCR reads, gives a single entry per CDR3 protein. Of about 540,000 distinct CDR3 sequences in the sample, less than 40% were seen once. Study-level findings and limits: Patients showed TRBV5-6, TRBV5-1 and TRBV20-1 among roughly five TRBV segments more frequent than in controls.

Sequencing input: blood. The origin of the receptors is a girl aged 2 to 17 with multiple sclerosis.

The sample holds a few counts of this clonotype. CDR3 loop: CSASSLALSSYNEQFF. The CDR3 region has the DNA TGCAGTGCTAGCTCACTAGCGTTGAGCTCCTACAATGAGCAGTTCTTC. This sequence joins TRBV20-1 and TRBJ2-1; TRBD2 matches 7 bases. This CDR3 is built from 16 residues. Trimming took 3 bases from V and 0 from J; bases not matched to a gene: 8. Germline V gene lookup returns CDR1 DFQATT and CDR2 SNEGSKA (reference sequence).

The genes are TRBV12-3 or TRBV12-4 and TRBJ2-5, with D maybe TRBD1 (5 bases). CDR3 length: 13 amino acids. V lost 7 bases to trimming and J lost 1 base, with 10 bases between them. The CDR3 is CASTLTAQETQYF. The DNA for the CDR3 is TGTGCCAGCACCCTGACAGCCCAAGAGACCCAGTACTTC.

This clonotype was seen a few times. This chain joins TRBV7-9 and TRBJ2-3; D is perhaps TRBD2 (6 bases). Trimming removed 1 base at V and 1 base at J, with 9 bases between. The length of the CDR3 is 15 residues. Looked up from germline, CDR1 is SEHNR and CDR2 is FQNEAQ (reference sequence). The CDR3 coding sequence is TGTGCCAGCAGCTTAGGGGACTTACGCACAGATACGCAGTATTTT. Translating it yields CASSLGDLRTDTQYF.

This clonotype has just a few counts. The CDR3 protein is CASSRDRGPETQYF. The CDR3 DNA reads TGTGCCAGCAGTAGGGACAGGGGGCCTGAGACCCAGTACTTC. The rearrangement joins TRBV12-3 or TRBV12-4 to TRBJ2-5; 12 positions agree with TRBD1. This CDR3 region has 14 residues. V shed 5 bases and J 5 bases; nucleotides not matched to a gene: 3.

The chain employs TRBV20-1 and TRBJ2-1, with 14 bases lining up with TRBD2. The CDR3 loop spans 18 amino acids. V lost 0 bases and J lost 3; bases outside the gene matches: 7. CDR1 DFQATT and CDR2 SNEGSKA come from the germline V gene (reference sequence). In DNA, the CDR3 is TGCAGTGCTAGAGATATGACTAGCGGGGGGGCCCTCTACAATGAGCAGTTCTTC. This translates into CSARDMTSGGALYNEQFF.

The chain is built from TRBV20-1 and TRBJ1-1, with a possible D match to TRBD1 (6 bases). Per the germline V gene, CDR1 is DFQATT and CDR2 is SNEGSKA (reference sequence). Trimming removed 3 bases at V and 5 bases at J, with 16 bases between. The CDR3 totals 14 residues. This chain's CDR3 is CSARGQGQLTEAFF. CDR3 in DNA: TGCAGTGCTAGGGGGCAAGGACAGCTTACTGAAGCTTTCTTT.

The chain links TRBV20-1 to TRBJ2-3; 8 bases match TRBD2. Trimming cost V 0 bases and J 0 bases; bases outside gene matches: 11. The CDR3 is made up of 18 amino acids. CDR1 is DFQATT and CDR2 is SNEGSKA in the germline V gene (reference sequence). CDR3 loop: CSARDLPRGAFSTDTQYF. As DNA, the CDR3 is TGCAGTGCTAGAGACCTCCCGCGGGGGGCATTTAGCACAGATACGCAGTATTTT.

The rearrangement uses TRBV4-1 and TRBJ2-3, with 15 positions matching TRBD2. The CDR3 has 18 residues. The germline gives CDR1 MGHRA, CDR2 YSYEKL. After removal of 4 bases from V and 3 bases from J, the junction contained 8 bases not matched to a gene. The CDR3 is CASSLRAGTSGGTDTQYF. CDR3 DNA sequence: TGCGCCAGCAGCCTACGGGCCGGGACTAGCGGGGGGACAGATACGCAGTATTTT.

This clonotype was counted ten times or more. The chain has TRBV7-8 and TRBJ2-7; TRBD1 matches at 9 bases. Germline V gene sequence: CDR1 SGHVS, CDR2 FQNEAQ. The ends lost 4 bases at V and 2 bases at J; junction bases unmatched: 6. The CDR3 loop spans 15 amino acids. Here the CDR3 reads CASSSPTGGTYEQYF. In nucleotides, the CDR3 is TGTGCCAGCAGCTCCCCGACAGGGGGTACCTACGAGCAGTACTTC.

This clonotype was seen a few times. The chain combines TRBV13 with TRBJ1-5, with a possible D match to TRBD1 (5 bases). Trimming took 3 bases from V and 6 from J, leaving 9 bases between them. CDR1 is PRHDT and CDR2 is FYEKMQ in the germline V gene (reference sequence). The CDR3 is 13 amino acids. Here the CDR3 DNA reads TGTGCCAGCAGCTTTTGGGGCCGTCAGCCCCAGCATTTT. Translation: CASSFWGRQPQHF.

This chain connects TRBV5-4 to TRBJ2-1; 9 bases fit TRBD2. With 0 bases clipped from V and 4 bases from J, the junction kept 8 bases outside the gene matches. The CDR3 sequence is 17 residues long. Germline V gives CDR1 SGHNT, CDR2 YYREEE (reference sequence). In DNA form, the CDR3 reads TGTGCCAGCAGCTTGGCATCCAGCGGGGGGACATACAATGAGCAGTTCTTC. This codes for CASSLASSGGTYNEQFF.

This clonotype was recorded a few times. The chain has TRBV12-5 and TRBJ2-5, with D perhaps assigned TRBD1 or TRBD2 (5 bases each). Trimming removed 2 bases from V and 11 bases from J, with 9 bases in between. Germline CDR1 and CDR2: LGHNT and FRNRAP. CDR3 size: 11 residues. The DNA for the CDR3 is TGTGCTAGTGGTTTGAGGGACCTACAGTACTTC. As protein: CASGLRDLQYF.

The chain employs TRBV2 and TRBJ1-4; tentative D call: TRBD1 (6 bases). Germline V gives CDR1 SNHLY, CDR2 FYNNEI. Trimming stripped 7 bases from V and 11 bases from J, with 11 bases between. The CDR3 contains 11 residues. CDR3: CASTTGRKLFF. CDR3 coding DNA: TGTGCCAGCACCACAGGGAGGAAACTGTTTTTT.

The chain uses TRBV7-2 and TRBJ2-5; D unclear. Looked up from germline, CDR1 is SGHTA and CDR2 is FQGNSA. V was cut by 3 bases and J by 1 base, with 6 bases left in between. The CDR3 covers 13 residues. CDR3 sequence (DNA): TGTGCCAGCAGCTTTACCCTCCAAGAGACCCAGTACTTC. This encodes CASSFTLQETQYF.

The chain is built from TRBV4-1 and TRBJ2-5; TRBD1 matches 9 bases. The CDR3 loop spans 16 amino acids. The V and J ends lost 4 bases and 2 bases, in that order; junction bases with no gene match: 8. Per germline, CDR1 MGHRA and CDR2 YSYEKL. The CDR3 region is CASSPTGGGPQETQYF. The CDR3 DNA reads TGCGCCAGCAGCCCGACAGGGGGTGGACCACAAGAGACCCAGTACTTC.

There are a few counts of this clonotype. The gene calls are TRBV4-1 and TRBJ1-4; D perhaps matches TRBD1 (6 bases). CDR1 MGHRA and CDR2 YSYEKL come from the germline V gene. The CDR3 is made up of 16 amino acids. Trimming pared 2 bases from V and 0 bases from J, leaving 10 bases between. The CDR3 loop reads CASSQLQGSTNEKLFF. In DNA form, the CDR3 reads TGCGCCAGCAGCCAACTACAGGGTTCAACTAATGAAAAACTGTTTTTT.

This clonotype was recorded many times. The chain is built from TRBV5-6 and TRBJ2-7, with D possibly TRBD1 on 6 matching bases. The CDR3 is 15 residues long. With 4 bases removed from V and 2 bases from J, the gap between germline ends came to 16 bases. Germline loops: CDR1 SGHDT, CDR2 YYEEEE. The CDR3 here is CASSRGWQGTYEQYF. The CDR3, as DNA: TGTGCCAGCAGCCGCGGGTGGCAGGGGACCTACGAGCAGTACTTC.

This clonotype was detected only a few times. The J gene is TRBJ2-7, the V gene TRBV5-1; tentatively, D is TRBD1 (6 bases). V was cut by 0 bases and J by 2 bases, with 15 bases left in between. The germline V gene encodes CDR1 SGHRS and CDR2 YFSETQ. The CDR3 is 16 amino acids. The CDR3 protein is CASSLGGRGSTYEQYF. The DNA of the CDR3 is TGCGCCAGCAGCTTGGGAGGCAGGGGATCGACCTACGAGCAGTACTTC.

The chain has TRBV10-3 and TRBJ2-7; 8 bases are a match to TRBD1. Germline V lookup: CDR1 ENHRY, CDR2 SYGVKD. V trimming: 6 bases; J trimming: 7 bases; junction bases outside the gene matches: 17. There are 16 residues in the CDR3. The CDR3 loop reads CAIRATTGDFYNEQYF. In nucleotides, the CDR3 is TGTGCCATCAGGGCAACGACAGGGGATTTCTACAATGAGCAGTACTTC.

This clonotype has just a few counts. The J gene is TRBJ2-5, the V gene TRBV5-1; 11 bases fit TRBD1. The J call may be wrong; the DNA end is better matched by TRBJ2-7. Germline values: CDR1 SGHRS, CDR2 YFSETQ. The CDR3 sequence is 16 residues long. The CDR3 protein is CASSLGGGTGGSEQYF. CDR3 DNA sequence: TGCGCCAGCAGCTTGGGAGGCGGGACAGGGGGTTCCGAGCAGTACTTC.

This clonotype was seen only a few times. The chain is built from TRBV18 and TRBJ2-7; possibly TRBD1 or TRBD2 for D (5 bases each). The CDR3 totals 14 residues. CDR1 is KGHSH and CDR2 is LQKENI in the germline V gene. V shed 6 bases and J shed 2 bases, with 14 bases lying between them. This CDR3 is CASSQSGLTYEQYF. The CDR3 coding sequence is TGTGCCAGCTCCCAATCGGGGCTTACCTACGAGCAGTACTTC.

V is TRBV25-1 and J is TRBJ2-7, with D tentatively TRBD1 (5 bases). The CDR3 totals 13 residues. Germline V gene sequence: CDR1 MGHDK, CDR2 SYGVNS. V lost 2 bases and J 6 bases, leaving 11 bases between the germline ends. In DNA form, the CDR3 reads TGTGCCAGCAGTGAACAGGGATGGAGCGAGCAGTACTTC. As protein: CASSEQGWSEQYF.

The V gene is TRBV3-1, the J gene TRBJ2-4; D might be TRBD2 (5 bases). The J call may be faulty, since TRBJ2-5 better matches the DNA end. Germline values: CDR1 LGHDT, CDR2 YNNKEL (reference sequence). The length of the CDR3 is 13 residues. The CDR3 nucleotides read TGTGCCAGCAGCCAACGCCGGGGAGAGACCCAGTACTTC. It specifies CASSQRRGETQYF.